Listed below are T cell receptor beta chains from one sample, sequenced in a study of blood T cell repertoires in COVID-19. The data were produced by immunoSEQ multiplex PCR, yet TCRdb's version contains in-frame clones alone and is incomplete. The table has 140,000 to 150,000 clones, over 70% seen once. Sequencing was carried out using peripheral blood. Receptors were obtained from a man aged 50 to 59 who had recovered from COVID-19. Each CDR3 is given with its conserved first and last residue. The D gene is left open where the match is weak. The size entry is marked missing in some rows and otherwise reads once, few, many or a size class.

CDR3 protein: CASSPGTTTYEQYF
CDR3 DNA: TGTGCCAGCAGCCCAGGGACAACCACTTACGAGCAGTACTTC
V gene: TRBV3-1/TRBV3-2
J gene: TRBJ2-7
clone size: NA
CDR3 length: 14
D gene: NA

CDR3 protein: CASRPRENTEAFF
CDR3 DNA: TGTGCCAGCAGACCAAGAGAGAACACTGAAGCTTTCTTT
V gene: TRBV6-4
J gene: TRBJ1-1
clone size: NA
CDR3 length: 13
D gene: NA

CDR3 protein: CASSLMGQGQETQYF
CDR3 DNA: TGTGCCAGCAGCTTAATGGGACAGGGACAAGAGACCCAGTACTTC
V gene: TRBV7-2
J gene: TRBJ2-5
clone size: few
CDR3 length: 15
D gene: TRBD1

CDR3 protein: CASTSGDVRTDTQYF
CDR3 DNA: TGTGCCAGCACCTCAGGGGATGTTCGCACAGATACGCAGTATTTT
V gene: TRBV7-2
J gene: TRBJ2-3
clone size: once
CDR3 length: 15
D gene: NA

CDR3 protein: CASSRDRVGTGELFF
CDR3 DNA: TGTGCCAGCAGCCGCGACAGGGTAGGCACCGGGGAGCTGTTTTTT
V gene: TRBV6-5
J gene: TRBJ2-2
clone size: NA
CDR3 length: 15
D gene: TRBD1

CDR3 protein: CASRKTGSNQPQHF
CDR3 DNA: TGTGCCAGTAGAAAGACAGGTAGCAATCAGCCCCAGCATTTT
V gene: TRBV19
J gene: TRBJ1-5
clone size: NA
CDR3 length: 14
D gene: NA

CDR3 protein: CASSLTPGNTIYF
CDR3 DNA: TGTGCCAGCAGCTTGACACCGGGAAACACCATATATTTT
V gene: TRBV5-6
J gene: TRBJ1-3
clone size: NA
CDR3 length: 13
D gene: NA

CDR3 protein: CASSQEVRGRINSPLHF
CDR3 DNA: TGTGCCAGCAGCCAAGAAGTGAGGGGGCGCATTAATTCACCCCTCCACTTT
V gene: TRBV4-2
J gene: TRBJ1-6
clone size: NA
CDR3 length: 17
D gene: TRBD1

CDR3 protein: CASTAGLAGGRSSTDTQYF
CDR3 DNA: TGTGCCAGCACCGCCGGACTAGCGGGGGGTCGATCTAGCACAGATACGCAGTATTTT
V gene: TRBV5-5
J gene: TRBJ2-3
clone size: NA
CDR3 length: 19
D gene: TRBD2

CDR3 protein: CASSSREETQYF
CDR3 DNA: TGTGCCAGCAGCAGCCGGGAAGAGACCCAGTACTTC
V gene: TRBV6-2/TRBV6-3
J gene: TRBJ2-5
clone size: NA
CDR3 length: 12
D gene: NA